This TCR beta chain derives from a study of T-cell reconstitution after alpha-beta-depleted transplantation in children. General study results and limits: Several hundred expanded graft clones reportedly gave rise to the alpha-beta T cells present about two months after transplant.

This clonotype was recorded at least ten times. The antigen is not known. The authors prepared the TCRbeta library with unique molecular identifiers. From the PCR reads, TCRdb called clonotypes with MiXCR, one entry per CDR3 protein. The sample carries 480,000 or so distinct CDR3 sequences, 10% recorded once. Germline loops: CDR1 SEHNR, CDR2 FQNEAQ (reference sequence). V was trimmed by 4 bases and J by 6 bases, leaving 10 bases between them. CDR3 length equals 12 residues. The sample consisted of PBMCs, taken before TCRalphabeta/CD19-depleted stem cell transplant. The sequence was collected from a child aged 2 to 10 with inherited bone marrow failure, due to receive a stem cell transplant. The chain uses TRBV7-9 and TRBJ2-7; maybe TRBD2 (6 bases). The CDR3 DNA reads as TGTGCCAGCAGCTCCGGGGACTCCGAGCAGTACTTC. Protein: CASSSGDSEQYF.